This T cell receptor beta chain came from a study of cytomegalovirus exposure and HLA in healthy donors. General study findings and limits: There were several of the most significant clusters that appeared linked to common viral pathogens in a later analysis. Sequencing artifact likely explains a cluster of highly shared sequence variants.

In the PCR, 60 Vbeta and 13 Jbeta primers were used. Repertoires were generated with immunoSEQ multiplex PCR, while TCRdb's copy carries only in-frame clones and drops some. The repertoire holds around 40,000 clones, with around 68% as singletons. Concerning this clone: Its target is unknown.

Although they were nominally healthy when sampled, donors likely had unrecorded immune exposures. This CDR3 is 13 amino acids long. Trimming removed 6 bases from V and 5 bases from J; junction bases left unmatched: 3. Germline loops: CDR1 MNHEY, CDR2 SVGAGI. This TCR derives from a man in his forties in good health and CMV-seronegative. This chain joins TRBV6-5 and TRBJ2-5; 10 positions match TRBD1. The sequenced material came from PBMCs. CDR3 region: CASRTGGRETQYF. CDR3 in DNA: TGTGCCAGCAGGACAGGGGGCCGGGAGACCCAGTACTTC.